One and the same sample provided the 27 T cell receptor beta chains below, sequenced in a study of shared clonotypes between healthy human individuals (dated by TCRdb to the early 2020s). Library creation used the immunoSEQ multiplex PCR assay. As stored in TCRdb, this immuneACCESS dataset retains in-frame rearrangements with V and J assigned. A fraction of the clones does not appear; measured against another copy, unresolved V genes explain less than half of the discrepancy, and the remainder lacks a known reason. The sample contains about 1.1 million clones, 70% to 85% of them found a single time. Clones ranked in the top ten supply almost 0.9% of the sample. Sequenced sample: memory CD4+ T cells from PBMCs. Interpreted using the paper, the cell subset or site label stands for: CD45RA-negative fraction. The receptors derive from a man between 18 and 35 years old in good health. Some clones in this sample may be carry-over from other donors' samples.

This chain uses TRBV5-8 with TRBJ2-7, with D perhaps TRBD2 (5 bases). Germline CDR1 and CDR2: SGHTS and YDEGEE. The CDR3 consists of 15 residues. Trimming removed 4 bases from V and 0 bases from J, with 14 bases in between. This chain's CDR3 is CASSNLLGNSYEQYF. The CDR3 DNA sequence: TGTGCCAGCAGCAATCTACTAGGGAACTCCTACGAGCAGTACTTC.

The rearrangement joins TRBV10-3 to TRBJ2-7; D is possibly TRBD1 or TRBD2 (6 bases each). This CDR3 contains 15 residues. Between the trimmed V and J ends, which lost 4 bases and 2 bases, there was a span of 15 bases. Germline V lookup: CDR1 ENHRY, CDR2 SYGVKD. Written as DNA, the CDR3 is TGTGCCATCAGTGCTAGACTAGGGGACACCTACGAGCAGTACTTC. It encodes CAISARLGDTYEQYF.

In nucleotides, the CDR3 is TGTGCCAGCAGTTACTCCCGGACAGGCTATGGCTACACCTTC. As protein: CASSYSRTGYGYTF. The chain employs TRBV6-5 and TRBJ1-2; 7 nucleotides agree with TRBD1. CDR1 and CDR2 (germline): MNHEY, SVGAGI. V gave up 0 bases and J gave up 4 bases; unmatched junction bases: 2. The CDR3 spans 14 residues.

This chain connects TRBV2 to TRBJ2-1; D call uncertain. Trimming removed 7 bases at V and 5 bases at J, with 12 bases between. The CDR3 spans 13 residues. The V gene's germline CDR1 is SNHLY and CDR2 FYNNEI. This chain's CDR3 is CASTGRRDNEQFF. The CDR3 DNA reads as TGTGCCAGCACTGGGCGCCGGGACAATGAGCAGTTCTTC.

The table lists this clone with a count of one. The chain couples TRBV20-1 to TRBJ2-1; maybe TRBD1 (6 bases). The CDR3 has 11 residues. V lost 7 bases and J 6 bases, leaving 10 bases between the germline ends. The germline gives CDR1 DFQATT, CDR2 SNEGSKA (reference sequence). This chain's CDR3 is CSVQTGNEQFF. CDR3 DNA sequence: TGCAGTGTCCAGACAGGCAATGAGCAGTTCTTC.

In its sample, this clone was seen many times. V gene TRBV4-2 combines with J gene TRBJ1-1; 8 nucleotides agree with TRBD1. The V gene end was trimmed by 2 bases and the J gene end by 9 bases; junction bases not matched to a gene: 2. The CDR3 has 12 amino acids. CDR1 and CDR2 (germline): LGHNA, YNFKEQ. The CDR3: CASSQRQGQAFF. CDR3 nucleotides: TGTGCCAGCAGCCAACGACAGGGGCAAGCTTTCTTT.

The chain links TRBV29-1 to TRBJ1-4; the D is unclear. CDR1 is SQVTM and CDR2 is ANQGSEA in the germline V gene. The CDR3 is 11 residues long. V was clipped by 7 bases and J by 7 bases, with 10 bases between them. CDR3 protein: CSGIRGEKLFF. CDR3 nucleotide sequence: TGCAGCGGGATCCGGGGTGAAAAACTGTTTTTT. The full variable domain, its missing parts supplied by reference TRBV29-1 and TRBJ1-4, is SAVISQKPSRDICQRGTSLTIQCQVDSQVTMMFWYRQQPGQSLTLIATANQGSEATYESGFVIDKFPISRPNLTFSTLTVSNMSPEDSSIYLCSGIRGEKLFFGSGTQLSVL.

This clone was recorded at least ten times. This chain joins TRBV14 and TRBJ1-4; 7 nucleotides match TRBD1. V lost 4 bases to trimming and J lost 0 bases; unmatched junction nucleotides: 5. Per germline, CDR1 SGHDN and CDR2 FVKESK. The CDR3 sequence is 16 residues long. The CDR3 sequence is CASSPQGGATNEKLFF. The CDR3 coding sequence is TGTGCCAGCAGCCCCCAGGGGGGTGCAACTAATGAAAAACTGTTTTTT.

This chain uses TRBV5-8 with TRBJ2-7, with 8 positions matching TRBD1. The CDR3 is 17 amino acids. CDR1 and CDR2 (germline): SGHTS, YDEGEE. The V and J ends lost 4 bases and 4 bases, in that order; junction bases with no gene match: 16. CDR3: CASSPLTRTGKGYEQYF. The CDR3 DNA sequence: TGTGCCAGCAGCCCATTAACCCGGACAGGGAAAGGGTACGAGCAGTACTTC.

The chain couples TRBV5-1 to TRBJ1-2; D gene ambiguous. The V end lost 0 bases, the J end lost 3 bases, and 6 bases lay between the germline ends. The V gene's germline CDR1 is SGHRS and CDR2 YFSETQ. This CDR3 has 13 residues. The CDR3 bases are TGCGCCAGCAGCTTGGTCCGAGACTATGGCTACACCTTC. Protein: CASSLVRDYGYTF.

The V gene is TRBV10-3, the J gene TRBJ1-4; D not resolved. CDR3 length: 12 residues. V lost 10 bases and J lost 5, with 11 bases in between. From germline, CDR1 is ENHRY and CDR2 SYGVKD. Written as DNA, the CDR3 is TGTGCCACCTTCGATGGGAATGAAAAACTGTTTTTT. Translated, it gives CATFDGNEKLFF.

This clone was seen ten or more times. The sample carries other DNA sequences with the same CDR3. This chain joins TRBV7-8 and TRBJ2-6, with D unresolved. The CDR3 spans 14 residues. Germline V CDR1 and CDR2: SGHVS, FQNEAQ. V shed 1 base and J shed 2 bases, with 3 bases lying between them. For the CDR3, the DNA is TGTGCCAGCAGCTTAGACACTGGGGCCAACGTCCTGACTTTC. Its protein product is CASSLDTGANVLTF. The full variable domain, completed using reference TRBV7-8 and TRBJ2-6, is GAGVSQSPRYKVAKRGQDVALRCDPISGHVSLFWYQQALGQGPEFLTYFQNEAQLDKSGLPSDRFFAERPEGSVSTLKIQRTQQEDSAVYLCASSLDTGANVLTFGAGSRLTVL.

The chain joins TRBV7-3 to TRBJ2-3; D possibly corresponds to TRBD1 (5 bases). V was cut by 0 bases and J by 4 bases, with 14 bases left in between. Germline V gives CDR1 SGHTA, CDR2 FQGTGA. This CDR3 has 16 residues. The CDR3 loop is CASSLTAGNRPDTQYF. The CDR3 coding sequence is TGTGCCAGCAGCTTAACGGCAGGGAATCGTCCAGATACGCAGTATTTT.

V usage is TRBV7-3 and J usage is TRBJ1-2; the match to TRBD1 covers 9 bases. V was pared by 5 bases and J by 2 bases, with 6 bases of the junction left unmatched. CDR3 size: 15 residues. Germline V lookup: CDR1 SGHTA, CDR2 FQGTGA. CDR3 loop: CASSKDRGANYGYTF. DNA for the CDR3: TGTGCCAGCAGCAAGGACAGGGGAGCCAACTATGGCTACACCTTC.

This chain uses TRBV29-1 with TRBJ2-7, with TRBD1 identical over 10 bases. V lost 7 bases to trimming and J lost 2 bases; unmatched junction nucleotides: 5. Germline V gene sequence: CDR1 SQVTM, CDR2 ANQGSEA. The CDR3 sequence is 13 residues long. The CDR3: CSAGTGEAYEQYF. In DNA form, the CDR3 reads TGCAGCGCCGGGACAGGGGAAGCCTACGAGCAGTACTTC.

This rearrangement joins TRBV7-3 to TRBJ1-1, with D perhaps TRBD1 (5 bases). This CDR3 is built from 15 residues. The germline gives CDR1 SGHTA, CDR2 FQGTGA. V lost 2 bases to trimming and J lost 1 base, with 11 bases between them. The CDR3, as DNA: TGTGCCAGCAGCTTATATGGGGGAGGGAACACTGAAGCTTTCTTT. Translation gives CASSLYGGGNTEAFF. Based on the CDR3 plus reference TRBV7-3 and TRBJ1-1, the full variable domain is GAGVSQTPSNKVTEKGKYVELRCDPISGHTALYWYRQSLGQGPEFLIYFQGTGAADDSGLPNDRFFAVRPEGSVSTLKIQRTERGDSAVYLCASSLYGGGNTEAFFGQGTRLTVV.

The chain recombines TRBV30 with TRBJ2-3; 9 bases map to TRBD2. The trim removed 2 bases at V and 6 bases at J, leaving 3 bases unmatched. The CDR3 covers 13 residues. Germline values: CDR1 GTSNPN, CDR2 SVGIG (reference sequence). CDR3 region: CAWSPTSGDTQYF. In DNA, the CDR3 is TGTGCCTGGAGTCCCACTAGCGGGGATACGCAGTATTTT.

This chain connects TRBV19 to TRBJ2-7, with 10 bases matching TRBD1. V lost 5 bases and J lost 5; bases outside the gene matches: 6. This CDR3 comprises 14 residues. Looked up from germline, CDR1 is LNHDA and CDR2 is SQIVND (reference sequence). The CDR3 sequence: CASSRQGAFNEQYF. The CDR3, as DNA: TGTGCCAGTAGTCGACAGGGGGCTTTCAACGAGCAGTACTTC.

CDR3 region: CASSLRTTITGELFF. In DNA form, the CDR3 reads TGTGCCAGCAGCTTGAGGACCACCATCACCGGGGAGCTGTTTTTT. The chain links TRBV5-4 to TRBJ2-2; D unclear. This CDR3 contains 15 residues. V was pared by 1 base and J by 4 bases, with 11 bases between. From germline, CDR1 is SGHNT and CDR2 YYREEE (reference sequence).

This chain joins TRBV5-6 and TRBJ2-1; 11 nucleotides agree with TRBD1. Germline V gene data show CDR1 as SGHDT and CDR2 as YYEEEE. The CDR3 length is 15 residues. V was clipped by 3 bases and J by 9 bases; unmatched bases: 8. CDR3 DNA sequence: TGTGCCAGCAGCTCAGGACAGGGGGCGCTTATTGAGCAGTTCTTC. It translates to CASSSGQGALIEQFF.

This clone was seen a handful of times. The chain employs TRBV5-1 and TRBJ1-1; no clear D. The germline CDR1 and CDR2 sequences are SGHRS and YFSETQ. Deletions cut 1 base from V and 3 bases from J, with 7 bases between. This CDR3 is built from 13 residues. The CDR3 here is CASSLKQDTEAFF. The CDR3 nucleotides read TGCGCCAGCAGCTTGAAGCAGGACACTGAAGCTTTCTTT.

The V and J genes are TRBV28 and TRBJ1-5; no definite D call. The CDR3 sequence is 15 residues long. CDR1 and CDR2 from the germline V gene are MDHEN and SYDVKM. Between the trimmed V and J ends, which lost 5 bases and 1 base, there was a span of 12 bases. The CDR3 reads CASSPPAGSNQPQHF. In nucleotides, the CDR3 is TGTGCCAGCAGTCCCCCTGCGGGGAGCAATCAGCCCCAGCATTTT.

As DNA, the CDR3 is TGCGCCAGCAGCCCAAGTCGCGGACAGGGGAACACTGAAGCTTTCTTT. The encoded protein is CASSPSRGQGNTEAFF. The V and J genes are TRBV5-1 and TRBJ1-1; TRBD1 aligns across 8 bases. The germline V gene has CDR1 SGHRS and CDR2 YFSETQ. CDR3 length: 16 residues. Trimming at V came to 4 bases and at J to 1 base, leaving 9 bases not matched to a gene.

The genes are TRBV11-1 and TRBJ1-3; D uncertain. Germline CDR1 SGHAT, CDR2 FQDESV (reference sequence). This CDR3 spans 14 amino acids. V was pared by 3 bases and J by 4 bases, with 10 bases between. The CDR3: CASSLGGDGNTIYF. The CDR3 nucleotides read TGTGCCAGCAGCTTGGGAGGAGACGGAAACACCATATATTTT.

The chain is built from TRBV7-8 and TRBJ2-7; 9 bases agree with TRBD1. Germline values: CDR1 SGHVS, CDR2 FQNEAQ. V was pared by 5 bases and J by 5 bases, with 7 bases of the junction left unmatched. The CDR3 has 14 residues. The DNA of the CDR3 is TGTGCCAGCAGCCGGCGGGACAGGGACCACGAGCAGTACTTC. Its protein is CASSRRDRDHEQYF.

This clone was observed once. The chain is built from TRBV4-3 and TRBJ2-5; perhaps TRBD1 as D (6 bases). V was pared by 0 bases and J by 5 bases, with 16 bases between. Germline V gene lookup returns CDR1 LGHNA and CDR2 YSLEER. The length of the CDR3 is 16 residues. The CDR3 DNA reads as TGCGCCAGCAGCCAAGATGGGGGACAACCCGGGGAGACCCAGTACTTC. This gives the protein CASSQDGGQPGETQYF.

The chain couples TRBV28 to TRBJ2-3; D is ambiguous. V lost 6 bases to trimming and J lost 0 bases, with 10 bases between them. The CDR3 consists of 14 residues. Per germline, CDR1 MDHEN and CDR2 SYDVKM. The CDR3 protein is CASSTDASTDTQYF. The CDR3 nucleotides are TGTGCCAGCAGCACGGACGCAAGCACAGATACGCAGTATTTT.